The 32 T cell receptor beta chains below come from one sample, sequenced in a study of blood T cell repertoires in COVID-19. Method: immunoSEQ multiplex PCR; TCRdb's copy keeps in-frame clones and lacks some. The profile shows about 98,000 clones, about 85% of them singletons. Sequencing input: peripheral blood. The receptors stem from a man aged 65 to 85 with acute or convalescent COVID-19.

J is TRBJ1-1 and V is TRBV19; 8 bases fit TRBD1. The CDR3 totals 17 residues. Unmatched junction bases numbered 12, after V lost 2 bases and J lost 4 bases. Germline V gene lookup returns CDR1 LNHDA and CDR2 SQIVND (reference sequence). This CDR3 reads CASSIRWPRQGSTEAFF. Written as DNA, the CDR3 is TGTGCCAGTAGTATAAGGTGGCCAAGACAGGGGAGCACTGAAGCTTTCTTT. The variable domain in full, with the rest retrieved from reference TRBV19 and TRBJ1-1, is DGGITQSPKYLFRKEGQNVTLSCEQNLNHDAMYWYRQDPGQGLRLIYYSQIVNDFQKGDIAEGYSVSREKKESFPLTVTSAQKNPTAFYLCASSIRWPRQGSTEAFFGQGTRLTVV.

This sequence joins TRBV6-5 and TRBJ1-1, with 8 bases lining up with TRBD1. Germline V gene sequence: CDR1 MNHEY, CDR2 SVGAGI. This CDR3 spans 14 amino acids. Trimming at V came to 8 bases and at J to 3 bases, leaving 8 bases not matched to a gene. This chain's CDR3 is CASSTAGGYTEAFF. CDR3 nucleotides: TGTGCCAGCTCGACGGCAGGGGGCTACACTGAAGCTTTCTTT.

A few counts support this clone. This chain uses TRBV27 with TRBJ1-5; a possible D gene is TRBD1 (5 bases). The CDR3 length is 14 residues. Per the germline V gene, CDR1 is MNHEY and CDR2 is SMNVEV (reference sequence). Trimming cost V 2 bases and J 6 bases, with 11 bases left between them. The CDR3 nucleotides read TGTGCCAGCAGTTTAGGGGCGGGGGTTCAGCCCCAGCATTTT. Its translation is CASSLGAGVQPQHF.

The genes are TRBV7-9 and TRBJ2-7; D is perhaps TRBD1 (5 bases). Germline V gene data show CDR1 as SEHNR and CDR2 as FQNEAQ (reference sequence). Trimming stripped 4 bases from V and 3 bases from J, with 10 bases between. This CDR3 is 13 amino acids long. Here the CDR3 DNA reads TGTGCCAGCAGCTCTACAGGAAACTACGAGCAGTACTTC. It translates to CASSSTGNYEQYF.

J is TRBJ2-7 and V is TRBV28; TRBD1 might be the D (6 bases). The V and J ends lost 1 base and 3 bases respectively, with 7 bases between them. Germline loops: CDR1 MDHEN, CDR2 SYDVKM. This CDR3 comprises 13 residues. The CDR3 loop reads CASSLLGHYEQYF. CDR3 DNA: TGTGCCAGCAGTTTATTGGGACACTACGAGCAGTACTTC. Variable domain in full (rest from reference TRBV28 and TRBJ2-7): DVKVTQSSRYLVKRTGEKVFLECVQDMDHENMFWYRQDPGLGLRLIYFSYDVKMKEKGDIPEGYSVSREKKERFSLILESASTNQTSMYLCASSLLGHYEQYFGPGTRLTVT.

The CDR3 protein is CASSVGGISYEQYV. The CDR3 nucleotides are TGCGCCAGCAGTGTCGGGGGGATCTCCTACGAGCAGTACGTC. This rearrangement joins TRBV10-2 to TRBJ2-7, with 7 bases lining up with TRBD2. The length of the CDR3 is 14 residues. CDR1 is WSHSY and CDR2 is SAAADI in the germline V gene. The V gene end was trimmed by 4 bases and the J gene end by 0 bases; junction bases not matched to a gene: 3.

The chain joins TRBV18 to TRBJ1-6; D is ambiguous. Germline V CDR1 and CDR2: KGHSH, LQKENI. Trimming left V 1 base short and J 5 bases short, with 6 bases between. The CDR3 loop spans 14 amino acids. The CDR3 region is CASSPRSDNSPLHF. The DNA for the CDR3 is TGTGCCAGCTCACCACGGAGTGATAATTCACCCCTCCACTTT.

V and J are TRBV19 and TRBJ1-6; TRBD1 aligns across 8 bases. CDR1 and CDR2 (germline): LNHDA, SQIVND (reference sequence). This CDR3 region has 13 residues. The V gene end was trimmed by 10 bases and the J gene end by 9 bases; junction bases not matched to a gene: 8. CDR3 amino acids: CATRQGQGSPLHF. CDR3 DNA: TGTGCCACTAGACAGGGGCAAGGTTCACCCCTCCACTTT.

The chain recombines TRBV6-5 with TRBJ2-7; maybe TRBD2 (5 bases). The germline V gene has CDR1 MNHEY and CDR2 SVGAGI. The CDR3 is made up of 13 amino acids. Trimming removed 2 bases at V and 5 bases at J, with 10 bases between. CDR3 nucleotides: TGTGCCAGCAGTTACCCGGGGTCCCACGAGCAGTACGTC. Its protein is CASSYPGSHEQYV.

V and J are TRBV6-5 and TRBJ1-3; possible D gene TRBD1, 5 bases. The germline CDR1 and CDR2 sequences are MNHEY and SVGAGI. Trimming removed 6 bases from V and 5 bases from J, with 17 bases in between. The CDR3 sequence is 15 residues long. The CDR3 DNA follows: TGTGCCAGCAGGCTCGGGGGGGGAGTCAGAAACACCATATATTTT. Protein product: CASRLGGGVRNTIYF.

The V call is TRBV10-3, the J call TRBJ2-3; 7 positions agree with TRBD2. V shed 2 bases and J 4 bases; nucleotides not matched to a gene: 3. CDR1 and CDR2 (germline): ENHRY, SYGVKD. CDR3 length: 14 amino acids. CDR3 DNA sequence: TGTGCCATCAGTGAGAGCCGGGGGGCAGATACGCAGTATTTT. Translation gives CAISESRGADTQYF.

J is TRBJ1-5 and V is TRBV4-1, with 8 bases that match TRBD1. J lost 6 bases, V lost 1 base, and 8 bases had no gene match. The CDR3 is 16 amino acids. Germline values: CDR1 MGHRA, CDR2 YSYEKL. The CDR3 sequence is CASSQVGRGQSQPQHF. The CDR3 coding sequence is TGCGCCAGCAGCCAAGTGGGCAGGGGGCAAAGTCAGCCCCAGCATTTT.

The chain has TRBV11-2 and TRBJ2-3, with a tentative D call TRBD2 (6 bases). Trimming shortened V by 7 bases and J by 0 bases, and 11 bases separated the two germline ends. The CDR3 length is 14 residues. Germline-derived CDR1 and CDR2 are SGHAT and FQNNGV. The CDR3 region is CASTSGVSTDTQYF. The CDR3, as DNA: TGTGCCAGCACCTCGGGGGTCAGCACAGATACGCAGTATTTT.

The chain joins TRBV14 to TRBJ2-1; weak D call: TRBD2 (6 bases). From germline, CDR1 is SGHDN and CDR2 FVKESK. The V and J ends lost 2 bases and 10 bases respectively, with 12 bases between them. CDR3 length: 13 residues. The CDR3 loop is CASSQLTGGEQFF. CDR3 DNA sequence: TGTGCCAGCAGCCAACTGACCGGGGGAGAGCAGTTCTTC. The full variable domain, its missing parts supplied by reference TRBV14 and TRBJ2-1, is EAGVTQFPSHSVIEKGQTVTLRCDPISGHDNLYWYRRVMGKEIKFLLHFVKESKQDESGMPNNRFLAERTGGTYSTLKVQPAELEDSGVYFCASSQLTGGEQFFGPGTRLTVL.

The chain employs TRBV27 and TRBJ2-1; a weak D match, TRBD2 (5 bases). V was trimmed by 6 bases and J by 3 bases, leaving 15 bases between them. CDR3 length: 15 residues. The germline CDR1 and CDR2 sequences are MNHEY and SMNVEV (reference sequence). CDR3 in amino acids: CASRSSTRGYNEQFF. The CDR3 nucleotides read TGTGCCAGCAGATCTAGCACTCGGGGCTACAATGAGCAGTTCTTC.

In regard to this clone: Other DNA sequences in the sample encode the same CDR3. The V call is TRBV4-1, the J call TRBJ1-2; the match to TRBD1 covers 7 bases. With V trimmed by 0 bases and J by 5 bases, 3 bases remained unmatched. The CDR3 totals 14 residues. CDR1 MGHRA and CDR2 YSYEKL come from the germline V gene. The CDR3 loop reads CASSQDLQGYGYTF. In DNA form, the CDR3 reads TGCGCCAGCAGCCAAGATCTACAGGGGTATGGCTACACCTTC.

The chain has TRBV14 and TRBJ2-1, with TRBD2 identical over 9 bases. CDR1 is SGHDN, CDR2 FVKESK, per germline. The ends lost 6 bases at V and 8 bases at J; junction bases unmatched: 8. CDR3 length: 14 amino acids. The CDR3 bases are TGTGCCAGCAGTCGGAGCGGGGGGCTGGATGAGCAGTTCTTC. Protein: CASSRSGGLDEQFF.

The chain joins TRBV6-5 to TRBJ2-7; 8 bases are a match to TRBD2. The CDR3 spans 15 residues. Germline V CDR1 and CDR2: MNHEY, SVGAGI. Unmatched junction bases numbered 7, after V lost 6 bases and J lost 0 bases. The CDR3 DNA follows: TGTGCCAGCAGCGGAGGCCGGGGGGGCTCCTACGAGCAGTACTTC. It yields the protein CASSGGRGGSYEQYF.

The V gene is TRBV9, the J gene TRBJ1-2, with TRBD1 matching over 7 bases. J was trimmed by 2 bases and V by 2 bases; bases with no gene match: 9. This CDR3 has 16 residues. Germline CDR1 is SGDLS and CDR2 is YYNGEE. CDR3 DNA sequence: TGTGCCAGCAGCGTCTTGGTGGGGGACAGAAACTATGGCTACACCTTC. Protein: CASSVLVGDRNYGYTF.

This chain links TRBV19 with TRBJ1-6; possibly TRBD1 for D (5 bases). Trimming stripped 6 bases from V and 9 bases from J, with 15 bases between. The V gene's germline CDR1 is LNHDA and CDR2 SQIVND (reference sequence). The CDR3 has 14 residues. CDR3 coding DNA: TGTGCCAGTAGCAATCAGGGTGTCTCTTCACCCCTCCACTTT. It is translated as CASSNQGVSSPLHF.

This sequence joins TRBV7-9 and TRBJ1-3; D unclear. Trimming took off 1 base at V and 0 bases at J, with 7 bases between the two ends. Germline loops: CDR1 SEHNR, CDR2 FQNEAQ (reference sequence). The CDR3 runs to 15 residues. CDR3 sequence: CASSLVTVSGNTIYF. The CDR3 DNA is TGTGCCAGCAGCTTAGTAACAGTCTCTGGAAACACCATATATTTT.

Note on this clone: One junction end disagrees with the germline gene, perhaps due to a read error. CDR3: CASSLGPGLGSPLHF. CDR3 bases: TGTGCCAGCAGTTTGGGCCCAGGGCTGGGATCACCCCTCCACTTT. This chain uses TRBV5-6 with TRBJ1-6, with a tentative D call TRBD1 (5 bases). This CDR3 spans 15 amino acids. Germline-derived CDR1 and CDR2 are SGHDT and YYEEEE.

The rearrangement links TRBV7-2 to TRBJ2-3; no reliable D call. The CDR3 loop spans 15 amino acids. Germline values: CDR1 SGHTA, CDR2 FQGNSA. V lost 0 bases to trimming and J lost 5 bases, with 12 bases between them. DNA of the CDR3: TGTGCCAGCAGCTTAGCGGCCGGGTCGGGAGATACGCAGTATTTT. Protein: CASSLAAGSGDTQYF. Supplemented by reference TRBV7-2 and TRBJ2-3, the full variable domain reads GAGVSQSPSNKVTEKGKDVELRCDPISGHTALYWYRQSLGQGLEFLIYFQGNSAPDKSGLPSDRFSAERTGGSVSTLTIQRTQQEDSAVYLCASSLAAGSGDTQYFGPGTRLTVL.

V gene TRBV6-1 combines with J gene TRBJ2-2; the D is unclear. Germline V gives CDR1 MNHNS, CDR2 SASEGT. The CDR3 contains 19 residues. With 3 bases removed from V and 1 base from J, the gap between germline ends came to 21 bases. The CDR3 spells CASSERSLLMVGNTGELFF. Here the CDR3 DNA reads TGTGCCAGCAGTGAGAGGTCACTCCTGATGGTTGGGAACACCGGGGAGCTGTTTTTT.

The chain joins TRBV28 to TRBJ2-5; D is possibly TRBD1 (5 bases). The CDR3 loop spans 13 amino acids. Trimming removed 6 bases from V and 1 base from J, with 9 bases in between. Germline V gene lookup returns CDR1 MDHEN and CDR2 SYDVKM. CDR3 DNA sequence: TGTGCCAGCAGGCCAGGGCCCCAAGAGACCCAGTACTTC. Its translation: CASRPGPQETQYF.

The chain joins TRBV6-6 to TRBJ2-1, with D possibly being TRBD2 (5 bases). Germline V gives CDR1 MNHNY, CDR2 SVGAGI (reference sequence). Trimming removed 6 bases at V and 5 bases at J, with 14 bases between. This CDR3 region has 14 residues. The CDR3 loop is CASSLGLNHNEQFF. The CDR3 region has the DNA TGTGCCAGCAGCCTCGGACTTAACCACAATGAGCAGTTCTTC.

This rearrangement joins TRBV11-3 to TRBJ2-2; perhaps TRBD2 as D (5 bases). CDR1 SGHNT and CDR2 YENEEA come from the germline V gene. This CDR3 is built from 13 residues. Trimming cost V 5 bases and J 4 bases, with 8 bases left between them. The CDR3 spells CASSAGVTGELFF. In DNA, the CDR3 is TGTGCCAGCAGCGCGGGCGTCACCGGGGAGCTGTTTTTT.

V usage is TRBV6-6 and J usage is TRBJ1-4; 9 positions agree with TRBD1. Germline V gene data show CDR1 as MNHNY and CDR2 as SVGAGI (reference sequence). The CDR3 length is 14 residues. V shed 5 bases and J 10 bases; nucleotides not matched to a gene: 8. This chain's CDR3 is CASSNTGGYGKLFF. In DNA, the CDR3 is TGTGCCAGCAGTAACACAGGGGGCTATGGAAAACTGTTTTTT.

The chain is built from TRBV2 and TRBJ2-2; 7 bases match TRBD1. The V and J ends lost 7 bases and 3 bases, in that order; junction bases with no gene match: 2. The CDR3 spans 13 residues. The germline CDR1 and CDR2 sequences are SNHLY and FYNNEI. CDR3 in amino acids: CASTRGYTGELFF. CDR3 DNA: TGTGCCAGCACCAGGGGGTACACCGGGGAGCTGTTTTTT.

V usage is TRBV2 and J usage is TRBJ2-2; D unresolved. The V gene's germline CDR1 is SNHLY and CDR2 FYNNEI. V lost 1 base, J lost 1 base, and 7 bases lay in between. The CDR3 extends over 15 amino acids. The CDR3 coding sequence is TGTGCCAGCAGTGAAGTCACTGGGAACACCGGGGAGCTGTTTTTT. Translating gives CASSEVTGNTGELFF.

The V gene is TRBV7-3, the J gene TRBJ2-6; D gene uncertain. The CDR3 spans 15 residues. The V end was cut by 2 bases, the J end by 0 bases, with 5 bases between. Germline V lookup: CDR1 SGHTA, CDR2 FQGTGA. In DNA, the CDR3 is TGTGCCAGCAGCTTACCAGTCTCTGGGGCCAACGTCCTGACTTTC. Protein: CASSLPVSGANVLTF. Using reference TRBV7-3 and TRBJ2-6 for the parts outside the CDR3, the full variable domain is GAGVSQTPSNKVTEKGKYVELRCDPISGHTALYWYRQSLGQGPEFLIYFQGTGAADDSGLPNDRFFAVRPEGSVSTLKIQRTERGDSAVYLCASSLPVSGANVLTFGAGSRLTVL.

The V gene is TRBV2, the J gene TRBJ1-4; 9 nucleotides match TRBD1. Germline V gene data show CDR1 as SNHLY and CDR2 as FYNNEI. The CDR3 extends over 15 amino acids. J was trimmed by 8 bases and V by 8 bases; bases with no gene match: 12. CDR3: CASQDPGQGGEKLFF. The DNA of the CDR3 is TGTGCCAGCCAAGATCCGGGACAGGGAGGGGAAAAACTGTTTTTT.